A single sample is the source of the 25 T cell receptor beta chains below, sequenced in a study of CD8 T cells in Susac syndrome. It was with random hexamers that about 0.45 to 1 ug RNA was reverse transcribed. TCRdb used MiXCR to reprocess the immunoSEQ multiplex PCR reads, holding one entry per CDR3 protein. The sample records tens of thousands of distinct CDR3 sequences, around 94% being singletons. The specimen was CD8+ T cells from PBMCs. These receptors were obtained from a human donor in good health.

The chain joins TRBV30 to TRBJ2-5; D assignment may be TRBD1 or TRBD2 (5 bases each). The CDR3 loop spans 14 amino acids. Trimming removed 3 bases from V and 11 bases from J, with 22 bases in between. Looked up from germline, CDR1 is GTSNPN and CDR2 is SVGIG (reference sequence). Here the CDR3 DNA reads TGTGCCTGGAGCCCACCCCGGGACCCACGGCGTCAGTACTTC. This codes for CAWSPPRDPRRQYF.

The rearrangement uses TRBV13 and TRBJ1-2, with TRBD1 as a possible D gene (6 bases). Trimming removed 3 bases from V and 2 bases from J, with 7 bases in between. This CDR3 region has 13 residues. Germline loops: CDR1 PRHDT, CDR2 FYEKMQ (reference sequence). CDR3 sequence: CASSLRGNYGYTF. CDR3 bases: TGTGCCAGCAGCTTGAGGGGGAACTATGGCTACACCTTC. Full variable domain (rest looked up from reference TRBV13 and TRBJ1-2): AAGVIQSPRHLIKEKRETATLKCYPIPRHDTVYWYQQGPGQDPQFLISFYEKMQSDKGSIPDRFSAQQFSDYHSELNMSSLELGDSALYFCASSLRGNYGYTFGSGTRLTVV.

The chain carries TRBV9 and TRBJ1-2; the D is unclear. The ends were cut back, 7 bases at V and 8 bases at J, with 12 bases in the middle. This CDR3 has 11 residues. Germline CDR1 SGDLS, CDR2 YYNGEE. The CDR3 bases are TGTGCCAGCTTCGCCAGCGGGGGCTACACCTTC. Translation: CASFASGGYTF.

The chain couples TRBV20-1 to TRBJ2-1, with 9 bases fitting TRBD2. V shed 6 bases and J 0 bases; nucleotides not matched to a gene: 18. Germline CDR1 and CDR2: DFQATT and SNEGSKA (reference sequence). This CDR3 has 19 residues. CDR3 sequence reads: CSARTRLAGTASSYNEQFF. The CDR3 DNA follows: TGCAGTGCCCGGACGCGGCTAGCGGGGACGGCGAGCTCCTACAATGAGCAGTTCTTC.

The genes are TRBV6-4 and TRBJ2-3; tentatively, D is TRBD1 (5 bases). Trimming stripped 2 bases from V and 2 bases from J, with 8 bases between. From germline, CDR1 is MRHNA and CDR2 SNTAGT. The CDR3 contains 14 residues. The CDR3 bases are TGTGCCAGCAGTGACGGGGCACCCACAGATACGCAGTATTTT. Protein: CASSDGAPTDTQYF.

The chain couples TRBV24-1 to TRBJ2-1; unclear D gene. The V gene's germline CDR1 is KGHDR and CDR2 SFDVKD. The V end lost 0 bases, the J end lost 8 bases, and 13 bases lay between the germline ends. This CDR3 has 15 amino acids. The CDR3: CATSDLQAGVDEQFF. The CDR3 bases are TGTGCCACCAGTGATTTGCAGGCTGGGGTGGATGAGCAGTTCTTC.

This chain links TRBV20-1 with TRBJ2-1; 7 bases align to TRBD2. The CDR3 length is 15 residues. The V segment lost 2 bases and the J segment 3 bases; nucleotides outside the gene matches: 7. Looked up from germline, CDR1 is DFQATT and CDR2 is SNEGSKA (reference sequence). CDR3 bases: TGCAGTGCTAGAATGGCGGGAGCCTTCTACAATGAGCAGTTCTTC. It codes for CSARMAGAFYNEQFF.

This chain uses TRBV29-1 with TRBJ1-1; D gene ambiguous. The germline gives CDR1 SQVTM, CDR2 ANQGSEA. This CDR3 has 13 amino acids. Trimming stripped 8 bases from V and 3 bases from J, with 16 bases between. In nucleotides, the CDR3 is TGCAGCCCCAGCGGGATTCTAGACACTGAAGCTTTCTTT. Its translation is CSPSGILDTEAFF. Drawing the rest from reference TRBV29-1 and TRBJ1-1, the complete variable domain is SAVISQKPSRDICQRGTSLTIQCQVDSQVTMMFWYRQQPGQSLTLIATANQGSEATYESGFVIDKFPISRPNLTFSTLTVSNMSPEDSSIYLCSPSGILDTEAFFGQGTRLTVV.

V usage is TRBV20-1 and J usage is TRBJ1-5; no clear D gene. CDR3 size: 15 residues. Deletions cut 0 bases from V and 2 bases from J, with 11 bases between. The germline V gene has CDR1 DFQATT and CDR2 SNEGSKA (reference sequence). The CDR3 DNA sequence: TGCAGTGCTAGAGAGATGACTAGCGGCAATCAGCCCCAGCATTTT. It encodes CSAREMTSGNQPQHF.

CDR3 in DNA: TGCAGTGCTATCGAACTGGGTTCGGCGGTTTACAATGAGCAGTTCTTC. Amino acids: CSAIELGSAVYNEQFF. V usage is TRBV20-1 and J usage is TRBJ2-1; D unclear. The germline CDR1 and CDR2 sequences are DFQATT and SNEGSKA (reference sequence). V gave up 4 bases and J gave up 4 bases, with 20 bases separating them. The CDR3 is 16 amino acids.

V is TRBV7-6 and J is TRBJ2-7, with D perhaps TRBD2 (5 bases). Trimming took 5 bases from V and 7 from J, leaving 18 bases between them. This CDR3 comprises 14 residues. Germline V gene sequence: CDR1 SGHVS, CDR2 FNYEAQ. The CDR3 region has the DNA TGTGCCAGCAGCCCCCGTGGCCGGGGTGGAGAGCAGTACGTC. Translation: CASSPRGRGGEQYV.

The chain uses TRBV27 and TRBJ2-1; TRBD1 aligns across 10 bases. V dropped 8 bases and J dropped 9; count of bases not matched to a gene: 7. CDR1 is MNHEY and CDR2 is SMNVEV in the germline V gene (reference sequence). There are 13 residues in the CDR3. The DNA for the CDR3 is TGTGCCAGCGGGACAGGGGTCAAGCGTGAGCAGTTCTTC. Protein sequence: CASGTGVKREQFF.

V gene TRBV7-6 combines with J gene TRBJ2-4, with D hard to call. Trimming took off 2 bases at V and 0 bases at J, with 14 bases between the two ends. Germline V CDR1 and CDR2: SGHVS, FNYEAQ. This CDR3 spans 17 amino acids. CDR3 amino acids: CASSLTPVGEAKNIQYF. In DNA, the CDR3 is TGTGCCAGCAGCTTAACTCCGGTAGGCGAAGCCAAAAACATTCAGTACTTC.

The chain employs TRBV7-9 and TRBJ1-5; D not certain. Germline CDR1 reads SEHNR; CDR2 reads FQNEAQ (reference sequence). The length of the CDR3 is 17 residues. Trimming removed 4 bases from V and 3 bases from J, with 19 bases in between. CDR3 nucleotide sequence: TGTGCCAGCAGCTCCCTTTCTCTGAGTGGGCTCAATCAGCCCCAGCATTTT. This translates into CASSSLSLSGLNQPQHF.

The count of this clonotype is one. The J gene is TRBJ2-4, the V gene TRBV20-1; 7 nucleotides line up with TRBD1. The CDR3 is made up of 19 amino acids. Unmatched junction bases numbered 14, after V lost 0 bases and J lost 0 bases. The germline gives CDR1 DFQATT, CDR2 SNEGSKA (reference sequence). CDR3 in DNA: TGCAGTGCTAGAGATCAGCTCAAGGGGGCGCGTTTAGCCAAAAACATTCAGTACTTC. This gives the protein CSARDQLKGARLAKNIQYF.

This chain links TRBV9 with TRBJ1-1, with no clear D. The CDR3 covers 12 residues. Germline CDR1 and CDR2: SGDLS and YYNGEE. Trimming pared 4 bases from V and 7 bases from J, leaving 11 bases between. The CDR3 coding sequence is TGTGCCAGCAGCCCCCCAGGAAGTGAAGCTTTCTTT. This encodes CASSPPGSEAFF. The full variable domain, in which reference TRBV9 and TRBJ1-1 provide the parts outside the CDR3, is DSGVTQTPKHLITATGQRVTLRCSPRSGDLSVYWYQQSLDQGLQFLIQYYNGEERAKGNILERFSAQQFPDLHSELNLSSLELGDSALYFCASSPPGSEAFFGQGTRLTVV.

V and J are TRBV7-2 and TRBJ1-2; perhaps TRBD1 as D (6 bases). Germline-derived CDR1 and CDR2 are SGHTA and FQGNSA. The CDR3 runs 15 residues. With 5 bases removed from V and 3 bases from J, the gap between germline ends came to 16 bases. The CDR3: CASSPRGRTDYGYTF. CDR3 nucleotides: TGTGCCAGCAGCCCGAGGGGGAGGACCGACTATGGCTACACCTTC.

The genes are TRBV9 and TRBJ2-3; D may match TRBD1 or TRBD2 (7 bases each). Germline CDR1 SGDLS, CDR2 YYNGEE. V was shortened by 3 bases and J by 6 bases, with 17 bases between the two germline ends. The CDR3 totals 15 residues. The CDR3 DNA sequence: TGTGCCAGCAGCGCACAGGGGAGGGTTACGGATACGCAGTATTTT. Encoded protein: CASSAQGRVTDTQYF.

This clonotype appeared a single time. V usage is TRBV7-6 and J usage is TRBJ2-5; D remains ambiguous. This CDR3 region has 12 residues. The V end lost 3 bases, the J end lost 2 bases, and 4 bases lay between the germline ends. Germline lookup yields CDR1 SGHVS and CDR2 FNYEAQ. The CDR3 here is CASSLIQETQYF. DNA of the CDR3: TGTGCCAGCAGCTTGATTCAAGAGACCCAGTACTTC.

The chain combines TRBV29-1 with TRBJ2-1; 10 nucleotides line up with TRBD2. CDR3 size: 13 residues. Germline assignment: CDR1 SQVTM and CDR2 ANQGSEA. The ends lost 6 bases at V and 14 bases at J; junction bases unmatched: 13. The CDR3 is CSVIFSALAGEFF. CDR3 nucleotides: TGCAGCGTGATATTCTCCGCTCTAGCGGGAGAGTTCTTC.

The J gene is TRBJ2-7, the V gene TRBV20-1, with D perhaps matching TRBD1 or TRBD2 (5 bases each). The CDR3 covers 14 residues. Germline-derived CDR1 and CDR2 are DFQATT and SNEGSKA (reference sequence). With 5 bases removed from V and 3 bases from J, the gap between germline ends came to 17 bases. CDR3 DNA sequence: TGCAGTGCTTCATCTCCGGGACCTAACTACGAGCAGTACTTC. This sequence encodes CSASSPGPNYEQYF.

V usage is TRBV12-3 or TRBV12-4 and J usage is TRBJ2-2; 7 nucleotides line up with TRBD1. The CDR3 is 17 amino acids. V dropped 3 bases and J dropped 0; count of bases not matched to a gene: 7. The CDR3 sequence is CASSFSSDRTNTGELFF. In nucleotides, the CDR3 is TGTGCCAGCAGTTTTTCCTCGGACAGGACGAACACCGGGGAGCTGTTTTTT.

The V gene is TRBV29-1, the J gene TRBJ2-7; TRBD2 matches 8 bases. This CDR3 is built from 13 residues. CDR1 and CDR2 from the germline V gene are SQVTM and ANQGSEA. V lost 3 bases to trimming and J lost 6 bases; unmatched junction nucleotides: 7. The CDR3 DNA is TGCAGCGTTGAGATGGGGACTAGTAGCGAGCAGTACTTC. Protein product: CSVEMGTSSEQYF.

The CDR3 sequence is CASSQFSGSKGGSYNEQFF. The CDR3 DNA is TGCGCCAGCAGCCAATTTAGCGGGAGTAAGGGGGGTTCCTACAATGAGCAGTTCTTC. The rearrangement uses TRBV4-1 and TRBJ2-1, with 9 bases fitting TRBD2. Germline V gives CDR1 MGHRA, CDR2 YSYEKL. The CDR3 has 19 residues. Unmatched junction bases numbered 12, after V lost 2 bases and J lost 1 base.

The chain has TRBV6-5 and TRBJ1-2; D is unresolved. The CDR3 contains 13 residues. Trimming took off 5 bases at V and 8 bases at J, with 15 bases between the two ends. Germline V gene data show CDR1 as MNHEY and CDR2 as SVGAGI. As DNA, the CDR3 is TGTGCCAGCAGTGCCACACGTACAATGGGCTACACCTTC. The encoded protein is CASSATRTMGYTF.